The 20 T cell receptor beta chains reported below all come from one sample, sequenced in a study of Graves' ophthalmopathy and Graves' hyperthyroidism. Using RNA transcripts, the TCR beta CDR3 regions were amplified. HTBI-primed RT-PCR formed the first round, and a multiplex PCR formed the second. MiXCR, applied by TCRdb to the multiplex PCR reads, yields one record per CDR3 protein. The data hold 170,000 or so distinct CDR3 sequences, with roughly two fifths observed a single time. Sequenced sample: peripheral blood. The receptors here all came from a man aged 25 to 40 with Graves' ophthalmopathy.

J is TRBJ2-7 and V is TRBV12-3 or TRBV12-4; 7 bases fit TRBD2. Trimming cost V 4 bases and J 3 bases; bases outside gene matches: 6. The CDR3 length is 14 residues. CDR3 DNA: TGTGCCAGCAGTTACGCGGGAGCAGGCTACGAGCAGTACTTC. Protein: CASSYAGAGYEQYF.

This clonotype was seen ten or more times. The rearrangement links TRBV4-1 to TRBJ1-6, with 8 bases lining up with TRBD1. This CDR3 comprises 16 residues. The ends lost 3 bases at V and 9 bases at J; junction bases unmatched: 10. Germline V lookup: CDR1 MGHRA, CDR2 YSYEKL. CDR3 sequence reads: CASSQPPGQASSPLHF. The CDR3 DNA sequence: TGCGCCAGCAGCCAGCCCCCGGGACAGGCAAGTTCACCCCTCCACTTT.

This clonotype occurred many times. V usage is TRBV7-3 and J usage is TRBJ1-1; D is unresolved. Germline V lookup: CDR1 SGHTA, CDR2 FQGTGA. V was clipped by 7 bases and J by 11 bases, with 17 bases between them. This CDR3 region has 12 residues. Here the CDR3 reads CASTKLADIAFF. As DNA, the CDR3 is TGTGCCAGCACCAAATTGGCCGACATTGCTTTCTTT.

V gene TRBV6-5 combines with J gene TRBJ2-3, with 10 bases matching TRBD1. V gave up 4 bases and J gave up 1 base; unmatched junction bases: 2. This CDR3 has 15 amino acids. Germline CDR1 and CDR2: MNHEY and SVGAGI. CDR3 region: CASSSGTGGTDTQYF. The DNA of the CDR3 is TGTGCCAGCAGTTCCGGGACAGGGGGCACAGATACGCAGTATTTT.

The V gene is TRBV6-5, the J gene TRBJ2-7, with D unresolved. The CDR3 contains 14 residues. V was clipped by 0 bases and J by 5 bases, with 11 bases between them. Germline CDR1 is MNHEY and CDR2 is SVGAGI. The CDR3 region is CASSYSRLNHEQYF. The CDR3 bases are TGTGCCAGCAGTTACTCTCGTCTGAACCACGAGCAGTACTTC.

The V gene is TRBV11-2, the J gene TRBJ2-7; 7 bases map to TRBD2. Trimming took 2 bases from V and 0 from J; bases not matched to a gene: 7. The CDR3 is 16 amino acids. The germline gives CDR1 SGHAT, CDR2 FQNNGV. The CDR3 sequence: CASSLFPGGSSYEQYF. CDR3 DNA: TGTGCCAGCAGCTTATTTCCCGGGGGGAGCTCCTACGAGCAGTACTTC.

This clonotype appeared many times. V gene TRBV12-3 or TRBV12-4 combines with J gene TRBJ1-1; possibly TRBD1 for D (6 bases). This CDR3 has 14 residues. The V gene lost 3 bases and the J gene lost 6 bases, with 14 bases spanning the gap. CDR3 region: CASSFLGGGSEAFF. CDR3 sequence (DNA): TGTGCCAGCAGTTTTTTAGGGGGGGGTTCTGAAGCTTTCTTT.

CDR3 in DNA: TGTGCCACCAGTGATCCAAGGTCCACCACCGGGGAGCTGTTTTTT. It specifies CATSDPRSTTGELFF. This chain links TRBV24-1 with TRBJ2-2; D not resolved. The V gene lost 3 bases and the J gene lost 4 bases, with 11 bases spanning the gap. The CDR3 loop spans 15 amino acids. Germline V gene sequence: CDR1 KGHDR, CDR2 SFDVKD.

Turning to this clonotype: The junction and the germline gene differ at one end; a read error may be behind it. V and J are TRBV30 and TRBJ1-2; no definite D call. The CDR3 loop spans 14 amino acids. The germline V gene encodes CDR1 GTSNPN and CDR2 SVGIG (reference sequence). The CDR3, as DNA: TGTGCATGGAGCGCCCCCGGGCTTACCTATGGCTACACCTTC. It translates to CAWSAPGLTYGYTF.

At least ten counts were recorded for this clonotype. The genes are TRBV7-2 and TRBJ2-7; TRBD1 matches 8 bases. The junction had 9 bases not matched to a gene; V was cut back by 6 bases and J by 5 bases. Germline V gene lookup returns CDR1 SGHTA and CDR2 FQGNSA. The CDR3 length is 14 residues. The CDR3 spells CASSFDRGPDEQYF. In DNA, the CDR3 is TGTGCCAGCAGTTTCGACAGGGGACCTGACGAGCAGTACTTC.

The count of this clonotype is one. The genes are TRBV28 and TRBJ2-7; 9 positions match TRBD2. The CDR3 loop spans 13 amino acids. CDR1 is MDHEN and CDR2 is SYDVKM in the germline V gene. J lost 2 bases, V lost 6 bases, and 2 bases had no gene match. This chain's CDR3 is CASRAGGPYEQYF. The CDR3 nucleotides are TGTGCCAGCAGGGCGGGAGGGCCCTACGAGCAGTACTTC.

This chain joins TRBV28 and TRBJ1-5; D is perhaps TRBD1 (5 bases). Germline CDR1 is MDHEN and CDR2 is SYDVKM. The CDR3 extends over 14 amino acids. The V gene lost 8 bases and the J gene lost 6 bases, with 17 bases spanning the gap. This CDR3 reads CASASARRGQPQHF. CDR3 DNA: TGTGCCAGCGCCTCGGCCCGGAGGGGTCAGCCCCAGCATTTT.

The sample holds many counts of this clonotype. The chain has TRBV27 and TRBJ1-2; TRBD1 is a possible D gene (6 bases). Looked up from germline, CDR1 is MNHEY and CDR2 is SMNVEV (reference sequence). Trimming cost V 5 bases and J 0 bases, with 16 bases left between them. The CDR3 covers 16 residues. The CDR3 region has the DNA TGTGCCAGCAGTCGAATATACAGGGAGGCTAACTATGGCTACACCTTC. Translated, it gives CASSRIYREANYGYTF.

This rearrangement joins TRBV29-1 to TRBJ1-2; 7 bases agree with TRBD1. The V gene's germline CDR1 is SQVTM and CDR2 ANQGSEA. There are 13 residues in the CDR3. The junction had 9 bases not matched to a gene; V was cut back by 4 bases and J by 7 bases. The CDR3 here is CSVGEEGASGYTF. The CDR3, as DNA: TGCAGCGTTGGTGAGGAGGGGGCAAGTGGCTACACCTTC.

Many counts were recorded for this clonotype. The chain carries TRBV20-1 and TRBJ2-7; 10 positions agree with TRBD2. Germline values: CDR1 DFQATT, CDR2 SNEGSKA (reference sequence). CDR3 length equals 15 residues. The trim removed 0 bases at V and 1 base at J, leaving 3 bases unmatched. Here the CDR3 reads CSARELAGVSYEQYF. The CDR3 DNA reads as TGCAGTGCTAGAGAGCTAGCGGGAGTGTCCTACGAGCAGTACTTC.

This clonotype was picked up many times. The V call is TRBV27, the J call TRBJ2-7; 8 bases are a match to TRBD2. Unmatched junction bases numbered 6, after V lost 3 bases and J lost 5 bases. The V gene's germline CDR1 is MNHEY and CDR2 SMNVEV (reference sequence). The CDR3 has 14 residues. The CDR3 is CASSFGTRFNEQYF. The CDR3 region has the DNA TGTGCCAGCAGTTTCGGGACTAGGTTTAACGAGCAGTACTTC.

The gene calls are TRBV20-1 and TRBJ2-7; 11 nucleotides match TRBD1. In germline, CDR1 is DFQATT, CDR2 SNEGSKA (reference sequence). The CDR3 runs 15 residues. V was pared by 1 base and J by 0 bases, with 2 bases of the junction left unmatched. The CDR3 loop is CSARVGQGGSYEQYF. In nucleotides, the CDR3 is TGCAGTGCTAGAGTGGGACAGGGGGGCTCCTACGAGCAGTACTTC.

The chain employs TRBV6-1 and TRBJ1-2; D is unclear. Per germline, CDR1 MNHNS and CDR2 SASEGT. This CDR3 region has 15 residues. V lost 5 bases and J lost 2, with 15 bases in between. The CDR3 region has the DNA TGTGCCAGCAGTCGAACACCTAGAGCCAACTATGGCTACACCTTC. It encodes CASSRTPRANYGYTF.

This clonotype was seen many times. The J gene is TRBJ1-3, the V gene TRBV7-3, with D hard to call. V lost 5 bases to trimming and J lost 8 bases, with 16 bases between them. The CDR3 contains 14 residues. Germline V gives CDR1 SGHTA, CDR2 FQGTGA. In nucleotides, the CDR3 is TGTGCCAGCAGCCCGGACGGTGGTCGGGACACCATATATTTT. It yields the protein CASSPDGGRDTIYF.

Many counts were recorded for this clonotype. CDR3: CASSMPLRLDTEAFF. The DNA of the CDR3 is TGTGCCAGTAGTATGCCCCTCCGGCTGGACACTGAAGCTTTCTTT. J is TRBJ1-1 and V is TRBV19; D is uncertain. Germline CDR1 LNHDA, CDR2 SQIVND (reference sequence). This CDR3 region has 15 residues. V was pared by 3 bases and J by 3 bases, with 14 bases between.